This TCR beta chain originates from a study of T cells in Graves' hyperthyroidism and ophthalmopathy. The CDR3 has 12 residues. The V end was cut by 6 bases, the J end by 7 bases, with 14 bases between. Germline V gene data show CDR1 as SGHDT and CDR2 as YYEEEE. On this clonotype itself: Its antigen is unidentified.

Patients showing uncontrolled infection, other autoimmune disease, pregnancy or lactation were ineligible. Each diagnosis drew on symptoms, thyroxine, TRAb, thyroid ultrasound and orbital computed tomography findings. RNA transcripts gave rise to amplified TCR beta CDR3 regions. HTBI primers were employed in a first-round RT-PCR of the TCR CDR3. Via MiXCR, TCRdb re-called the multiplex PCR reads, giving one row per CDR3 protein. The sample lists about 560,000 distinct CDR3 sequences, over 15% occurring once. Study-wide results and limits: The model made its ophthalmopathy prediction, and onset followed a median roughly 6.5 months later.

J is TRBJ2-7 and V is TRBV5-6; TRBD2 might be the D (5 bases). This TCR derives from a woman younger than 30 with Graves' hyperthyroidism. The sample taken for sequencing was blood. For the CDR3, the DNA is TGTGCCAGCAACGTCCATCCGGGGGAGCAGTACTTC. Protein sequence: CASNVHPGEQYF.